What follows describes a single TCR beta chain. At least ten counts were recorded for this clonotype. Its target antigen remains unknown. Base qualities are not at hand, and no much larger clone is one base apart. The data are from a study of prognosis after radiotherapy for stage I lung cancer (dated by TCRdb to the early 2020s). Background for the entire study: Between early 2018 and 2019, around 19 patients with stage I NSCLC were enrolled in Nanjing, China. SBRT was not combined with any concurrent therapy in any patient. The study sequenced about 40 blood samples from approximately 20 patients, one before and one after SBRT per patient. Tumor histology was squamous cell carcinoma in over 5 patients and adenocarcinoma in roughly 12. Peripheral blood TCR beta repertoires were profiled in stage I NSCLC patients before and after stereotactic body radiotherapy, and the repertoires were related to distant failure. The cohort comprised roughly 13 men and a handful of women with a median age of almost 75 years, ranging from roughly 53 to 84 years. SBRT was delivered in 3 to 5 fractions with a biologically effective dose of at least 100 Gy, and image-guided IMRT or VMAT was used for delivery. About 20% of the 19 patients developed distant metastases after SBRT, at a median of roughly seven months; the other 15 showed no significant progression. All patients were regarded as medically inoperable, because of comorbidities in approximately twelve patients and refusal of surgery in more than 5 patients. Newly diagnosed primary stage I lung tumors occurred in some 15 patients, and oligometastatic NSCLC after surgical resection of the primary tumor occurred in five. Overall study results and their limits: The study was limited by the small cohort and short follow-up, and independent validation of the study findings is required. No adjustment for multiple comparisons was applied to any of the reported P values. Post-SBRT Shannon entropy and its change from baseline were lower in patients who developed distant metastases; baseline Shannon entropy was not associated with metastases. Whether the expanded TCR clones were tumor-specific was not determined. TRBV and TRBJ usage frequencies reportedly varied with metastasis status, involving two V genes at baseline and roughly 9 V and two J genes after SBRT. After SBRT, the number of unique TCR clones decreased (median approximately 10,000 before versus some 7,000 after; Wilcoxon paired P=0.011).

All patients had node-negative disease on CT and PET/CT, and none had a history of other malignancies or had previously received chemotherapy or radiotherapy. At each of two time points, around 5.9 milliliters of peripheral venous blood were collected in EDTA tubes. Ficoll-Paque Plus density-gradient centrifugation was used to isolate PBMCs. Right after collection, samples were placed at -80 degrees C and kept there until analysis. Two rounds of multiplex PCR were used to amplify the TCR beta CDR3 region from genomic DNA. In the first PCR round, primers specific to each TRBV and TRBJ gene were used, and the primer sequences were filed in Chinese patent CN105087789A. Universal primers were used in the second round of PCR. The Roche High Pure PCR Template Preparation Kit was used to extract genomic DNA from frozen PBMCs. Paired-end sequencing with 151 bp reads was performed on the libraries using an Illumina HiSeq 3000. The published analysis was carried out like this. CutAdapt was used to remove raw reads lacking the multiplex PCR primer sequences. PEAR was used to merge high-quality paired reads into contigs. MiXCR assigned TRB V, D and J gene segments to each contig by aligning to reference sequences. CDR3 sequences were clustered by base quality and sequence similarity to remove sequencing errors. Diversity was calculated as Shannon entropy divided by the natural log of the number of productive TCR sequences. Clonality was defined as one minus Shannon entropy divided by the natural log of the number of unique clonotypes. Progression-free survival cut-offs for repertoire metrics were chosen using the Youden index of ROC curves, with analyses run in R 3.5.3. TCRdb trimmed the raw reads at Q25, called clones with MiXCR and kept productive beta chains. Merged by CDR3 protein, the rows form single entries marked with the most common genes and DNA. In this record, the V and J calls reflect TCRdb's handling and not the investigators' own analysis. The sample profile shows roughly 11,000 distinct CDR3 sequences; about 35% of them were found once. The ten biggest clones cover under 70% of the sample.

The receptor comes from a donor older than 45 with non-small cell lung cancer. Sample: PBMCs, taken before or after stereotactic body radiation therapy (not recorded which).

The encoded CDR3 is CASSLSFGGAQYF. The DNA sequence is as follows: TGTGCCAGCAGTTTGAGTTTCGGAGGGGCCCAGTACTTC. The sequence is built from TRBV12-3 or TRBV12-4 and TRBJ2-5; TRBD2 is a weak D gene call, 6 bases matching. From its cysteine to its phenylalanine, the CDR3 spans 13 amino acids. Just the 39-base CDR3 DNA is kept, in frame starting at base 1. The V and J ends are trimmed by 3 bases and 9 bases, leaving 14 bases between them.